This T cell receptor (beta chain) was identified during a study of cytomegalovirus exposure and HLA in healthy donors. CDR3 length: 13 residues. V was pared by 4 bases and J by 2 bases, with 3 bases of the junction left unmatched. Germline-derived CDR1 and CDR2 are SGHKS and YYEKEE (reference sequence). A remark on this clone: At the DNA level, this CDR3 is encoded by other sequences in the same sample as well.

The PCR contained 60 Vbeta and 13 Jbeta primers. Repertoires were generated with immunoSEQ multiplex PCR, while TCRdb's copy carries only in-frame clones and drops some. The sample lists 200,000 to 250,000 clones; approximately 78% were seen once. Sequenced input: PBMCs. The rearrangement links TRBV5-5 to TRBJ2-7; 7 positions match TRBD1. The clonotype comes from a man younger than 45 in good health and CMV-seronegative. CDR3 loop: CASSLDRAYEQYF. CDR3 coding DNA: TGTGCCAGCAGCCTAGACAGGGCCTACGAGCAGTACTTC.